The present T cell receptor (beta chain) was sequenced within a study of cytomegalovirus exposure and HLA in healthy donors. This clone was detected only a few times. Its target is unknown. PCR employed 60 Vbeta and 13 Jbeta primers. Under the authors' procedure: An analysis that came later counted tens of millions of unique TCR beta chains, roughly 11 million shared. Repertoires were generated with immunoSEQ multiplex PCR, while TCRdb's copy carries only in-frame clones and drops some. That table gives V, J and clone size, and the DNA gave D and trimming. The sample lists about 130,000 clones, 77% occurring once. The CDR3 sequence is 14 residues long. The germline V gene has CDR1 SGHNT and CDR2 YENEEA. The V end lost 1 base, the J end lost 2 bases, and 7 bases lay between the germline ends. Whole-study findings and limits: In vitro, three CMV-associated chains proved specific for CMV antigens. TCR beta sequences reportedly predicted most subjects' HLA-A and HLA-B alleles accurately. Later on, an analysis found that several of the most significant clusters appeared to be linked to common viral pathogens, which included parvovirus B19.

The J gene is TRBJ2-3, the V gene TRBV11-3; D is perhaps TRBD1 (6 bases). This receptor was identified in a woman aged 40 to 50 in good health and CMV-seropositive. Sequences were obtained from PBMCs. This chain's CDR3 is CASSLGTVTDTQYF. DNA for the CDR3: TGTGCCAGCAGCTTAGGGACAGTCACAGATACGCAGTATTTT.